One sample yielded the 11 T cell receptor beta chains listed below, sequenced in a study of T cells expressing NK-cell markers. TCRdb reprocessed the 5' RACE reads, keeping one entry per CDR3 protein, no DNA. This table holds around 470,000 distinct CDR3 sequences. Sequenced: blood T cells: a sorted CD56 or NKG2C T cell subset, CD4+ or CD8+ T cells, or bulk PBMC T cells (not recorded which). The receptors were sampled from a woman in her fifties or sixties in good health.

This chain uses TRBV5-1 with TRBJ1-3; TCRdb picks TRBD1, but there is no DNA to check that call. Germline V CDR1 and CDR2: SGHRS, YFSETQ. The CDR3 length is 13 residues. CDR3 residues: CASSLQGGNTIYF.

This chain joins TRBV10-2 and TRBJ2-3; TCRdb names TRBD2, which stays unverified in the absence of DNA. Germline assignment: CDR1 WSHSY and CDR2 SAAADI. The CDR3 covers 18 residues. The CDR3 sequence: CASRRTPSGMGGTDTQYF.

This chain links TRBV5-1 with TRBJ2-7. The CDR3 sequence is 14 residues long. From germline, CDR1 is SGHRS and CDR2 YFSETQ. Here the CDR3 reads CASSLGAGPTEQYF. Full variable domain (outside the CDR3, taken from reference TRBV5-1 and TRBJ2-7): KAGVTQTPRYLIKTRGQQVTLSCSPISGHRSVSWYQQTPGQGLQFLFEYFSETQRNKGNFPGRFSGRQFSNSRSEMNVSTLELGDSALYLCASSLGAGPTEQYFGPGTRLTVT.

The rearrangement uses TRBV18 and TRBJ2-5; TCRdb's D call, TRBD2, is unchecked because there is no DNA. The CDR3 consists of 15 residues. Germline CDR1 is KGHSH and CDR2 is LQKENI. CDR3 in amino acids: CASSPLAAYQETQYF. The full variable domain, completed using reference TRBV18 and TRBJ2-5, is NAGVMQNPRHLVRRRGQEARLRCSPMKGHSHVYWYRQLPEEGLKFMVYLQKENIIDESGMPKERFSAEFPKEGPSILRIQQVVRGDSAAYFCASSPLAAYQETQYFGPGTRLLVL.

The chain recombines TRBV3-1 with TRBJ1-2; without DNA, the TCRdb call of TRBD1 cannot be checked. The CDR3 has 17 residues. The germline V gene has CDR1 LGHDT and CDR2 YNNKEL (reference sequence). The CDR3 sequence: CASSPPYRGRRNYGYTF.

This chain joins TRBV30 and TRBJ2-7. Germline V gene data show CDR1 as GTSNPN and CDR2 as SVGIG (reference sequence). This CDR3 comprises 12 residues. Here the CDR3 reads CAWSRRGYEQYF. Full variable domain (outside the CDR3, taken from reference TRBV30 and TRBJ2-7): SQTIHQWPATLVQPVGSPLSLECTVEGTSNPNLYWYRQAAGRGLQLLFYSVGIGQISSEVPQNLSASRPQDRQFILSSKKLLLSDSGFYLCAWSRRGYEQYFGPGTRLTVT.

The chain is built from TRBV12-3 or TRBV12-4 and TRBJ2-4. The CDR3 covers 16 residues. The CDR3 loop reads CASSPNIIWAKNIQYF.

The chain employs TRBV28 and TRBJ2-1; the TCRdb call, TRBD2, lacks DNA for checking. CDR1 is MDHEN, CDR2 SYDVKM, per germline. This CDR3 has 14 residues. CDR3 loop: CASTLGGSYNEQFF.

The chain employs TRBV5-5 and TRBJ2-1; absent DNA, TCRdb's TRBD2 call cannot be checked. From germline, CDR1 is SGHKS and CDR2 YYEKEE (reference sequence). This CDR3 has 15 residues. CDR3 in amino acids: CASSPSEGAYNEQFF.

The J gene is TRBJ2-2, the V gene TRBV5-1; TCRdb indicates TRBD2, and absent DNA this call remains unverified. This CDR3 is built from 12 residues. CDR1 and CDR2 (germline): SGHRS, YFSETQ. The CDR3 is CASAGVNGELFF.

The genes are TRBV10-3 and TRBJ2-3; TCRdb's D call of TRBD2 is untestable without DNA. CDR3 length: 15 amino acids. Germline V lookup: CDR1 ENHRY, CDR2 SYGVKD. The CDR3 loop reads CAISGTAVSTDTQYF.